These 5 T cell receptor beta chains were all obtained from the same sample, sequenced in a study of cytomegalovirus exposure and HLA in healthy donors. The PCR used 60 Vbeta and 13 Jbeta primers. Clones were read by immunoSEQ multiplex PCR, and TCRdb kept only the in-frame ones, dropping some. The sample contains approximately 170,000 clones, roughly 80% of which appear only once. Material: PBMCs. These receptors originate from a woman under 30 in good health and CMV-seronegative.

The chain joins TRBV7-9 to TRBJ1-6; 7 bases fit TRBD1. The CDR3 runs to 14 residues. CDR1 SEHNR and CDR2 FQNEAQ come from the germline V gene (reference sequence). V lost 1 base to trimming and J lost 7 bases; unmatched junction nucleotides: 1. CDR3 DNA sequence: TGTGCCAGCAGCTTAGTACAGGGGAATTCACCCCTCCACTTT. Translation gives CASSLVQGNSPLHF.

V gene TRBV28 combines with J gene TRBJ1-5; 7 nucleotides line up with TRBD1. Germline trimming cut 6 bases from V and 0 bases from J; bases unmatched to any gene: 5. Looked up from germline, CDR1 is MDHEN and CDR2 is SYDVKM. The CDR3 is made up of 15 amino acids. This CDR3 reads CASRSTGYSNQPQHF. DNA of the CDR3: TGTGCCAGCAGGTCGACAGGGTATAGCAATCAGCCCCAGCATTTT.

The CDR3 DNA sequence: TGTGCCAGCATCCACACCATCGGGGGGCACTATGGCTACACCTTC. Its protein product is CASIHTIGGHYGYTF. The V and J genes are TRBV28 and TRBJ1-2; D might be TRBD1 (6 bases). Germline CDR1 MDHEN, CDR2 SYDVKM. The CDR3 is made up of 15 amino acids. V lost 7 bases to trimming and J lost 3 bases, with 18 bases between them.

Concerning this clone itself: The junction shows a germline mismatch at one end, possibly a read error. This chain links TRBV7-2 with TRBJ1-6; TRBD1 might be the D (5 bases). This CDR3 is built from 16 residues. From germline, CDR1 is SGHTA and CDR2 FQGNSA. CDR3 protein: CASSLSPQGTNSPPHF. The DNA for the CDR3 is TGTGCCAGCAGCTTGAGCCCTCAGGGTACTAATTCACCCCCCCACTTT.

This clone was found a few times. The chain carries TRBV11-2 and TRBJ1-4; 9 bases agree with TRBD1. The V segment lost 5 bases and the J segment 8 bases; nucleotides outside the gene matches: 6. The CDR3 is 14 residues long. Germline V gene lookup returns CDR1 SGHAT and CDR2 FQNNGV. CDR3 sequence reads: CASSRRDRDEKLFF. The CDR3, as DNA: TGTGCCAGCAGCCGCCGGGACAGGGACGAAAAACTGTTTTTT.